One sample yielded the 10 T cell receptor beta chains listed below, sequenced in a study of cytomegalovirus exposure and HLA in healthy donors. The PCR employed 60 Vbeta primers together with 13 Jbeta primers. Measured with immunoSEQ multiplex PCR; TCRdb has only the in-frame clones, and not every one. The table lists about 140,000 clones, around three quarters of them singletons. The sample consisted of PBMCs. The receptors derive from a male donor in good health and CMV-seronegative.

Notes on this clone: In the same sample, other DNA sequences code for this CDR3. This rearrangement joins TRBV2 to TRBJ2-7; a possible D gene is TRBD1 (7 bases). CDR1 is SNHLY, CDR2 FYNNEI, per germline. Deletions cut 3 bases from V and 0 bases from J, with 9 bases between. This CDR3 has 14 residues. The CDR3 reads CASSDQGGSYEQYF. The CDR3 bases are TGTGCCAGCAGTGACCAGGGGGGCTCCTACGAGCAGTACTTC. The entire variable domain, with the rest obtained from reference TRBV2 and TRBJ2-7, is as follows: EPEVTQTPSHQVTQMGQEVILRCVPISNHLYFYWYRQILGQKVEFLVSFYNNEISEKSEIFDDQFSVERPDGSNFTLKIRSTKLEDSAMYFCASSDQGGSYEQYFGPGTRLTVT.

V is TRBV6-5 and J is TRBJ2-1; tentative D call: TRBD1 (6 bases). Germline V gene sequence: CDR1 MNHEY, CDR2 SVGAGI. The CDR3 spans 15 residues. The V and J ends lost 8 bases and 6 bases respectively, with 20 bases between them. Here the CDR3 reads CASLGSTYRVNEQFF. The CDR3 DNA sequence: TGTGCCAGCCTGGGGAGTACGTACAGGGTCAATGAGCAGTTCTTC.

V and J are TRBV30 and TRBJ2-7; a possible D gene is TRBD1 (6 bases). V was shortened by 2 bases and J by 11 bases, with 16 bases between the two germline ends. Germline V gene data show CDR1 as GTSNPN and CDR2 as SVGIG (reference sequence). The CDR3 is made up of 12 amino acids. CDR3 nucleotide sequence: TGTGCCTGGAGTTTACTCGGGACAACGAAGTACTTC. It yields the protein CAWSLLGTTKYF.

The chain employs TRBV15 and TRBJ2-5; 9 bases are shared with TRBD1. V gave up 3 bases and J gave up 4 bases; unmatched junction bases: 0. There are 13 residues in the CDR3. From germline, CDR1 is LNHNV and CDR2 YYDKDF (reference sequence). The DNA for the CDR3 is TGTGCCACCAGCAGGGGACAGGGAGAGACCCAGTACTTC. Residues: CATSRGQGETQYF. Looking up the rest from reference TRBV15 and TRBJ2-5 gives the full variable domain: DAMVIQNPRYQVTQFGKPVTLSCSQTLNHNVMYWYQQKSSQAPKLLFHYYDKDFNNEADTPDNFQSRRPNTSFCFLDIRSPGLGDTAMYLCATSRGQGETQYFGPGTRLLVL.

The rearrangement uses TRBV7-2 and TRBJ1-6, with D hard to call. Germline CDR1 and CDR2: SGHTA and FQGNSA. The V gene lost 2 bases and the J gene lost 6 bases, with 20 bases spanning the gap. The CDR3 length is 18 residues. CDR3 loop: CASSLIVPRADFNSPLHF. CDR3 DNA: TGTGCCAGCAGCTTAATAGTCCCGCGGGCGGATTTTAATTCACCCCTCCACTTT.

The gene calls are TRBV29-1 and TRBJ1-4; D call uncertain. Germline CDR1 SQVTM, CDR2 ANQGSEA. This CDR3 is 11 amino acids long. The CDR3 here is CGLATNEKLFF. The CDR3, as DNA: TGCGGGCTTGCAACTAATGAAAAACTGTTTTTT. The full variable domain, completed using reference TRBV29-1 and TRBJ1-4, is SAVISQKPSRDICQRGTSLTIQCQVDSQVTMMFWYRQQPGQSLTLIATANQGSEATYESGFVIDKFPISRPNLTFSTLTVSNMSPEDSSIYLCGLATNEKLFFGSGTQLSVL.

V usage is TRBV28 and J usage is TRBJ2-3; D might be TRBD2 (7 bases). The CDR3 sequence is 16 residues long. Germline values: CDR1 MDHEN, CDR2 SYDVKM. With 5 bases removed from V and 0 bases from J, the gap between germline ends came to 15 bases. The CDR3 region has the DNA TGTGCCAGCAGTCCTCTCCGGGGGGCCAGCACAGATACGCAGTATTTT. It yields the protein CASSPLRGASTDTQYF.

The chain couples TRBV18 to TRBJ1-2; 9 bases align to TRBD1. The CDR3 extends over 18 amino acids. The junction had 15 bases not matched to a gene; V was cut back by 3 bases and J by 4 bases. The germline V gene has CDR1 KGHSH and CDR2 LQKENI. CDR3: CASSPLSQGAAVGYGYTF. The CDR3 bases are TGTGCCAGCTCACCTCTTTCACAGGGGGCGGCGGTGGGCTATGGCTACACCTTC. The whole variable domain, filled in from reference TRBV18 and TRBJ1-2, reads NAGVMQNPRHLVRRRGQEARLRCSPMKGHSHVYWYRQLPEEGLKFMVYLQKENIIDESGMPKERFSAEFPKEGPSILRIQQVVRGDSAAYFCASSPLSQGAAVGYGYTFGSGTRLTVV.

The chain carries TRBV4-1 and TRBJ2-1, with D possibly matching TRBD2 (5 bases). The germline V gene has CDR1 MGHRA and CDR2 YSYEKL. V was pared by 5 bases and J by 6 bases, with 14 bases between. This CDR3 contains 14 residues. The CDR3 coding sequence is TGCGCCAGCAGCTTAGGAGGCAGGTTCAATGAGCAGTTCTTC. Translated: CASSLGGRFNEQFF.

This clone was picked up a small number of times. The chain employs TRBV15 and TRBJ1-5; TRBD1 aligns across 10 bases. Germline V lookup: CDR1 LNHNV, CDR2 YYDKDF (reference sequence). The V segment lost 3 bases and the J segment 7 bases; nucleotides outside the gene matches: 6. CDR3 length: 15 amino acids. The CDR3: CATSRGQGMGQPQHF. Here the CDR3 DNA reads TGTGCCACCAGCAGGGGACAGGGGATGGGCCAGCCCCAGCATTTT.